This T cell receptor (beta chain) originates from a study of OX40 agonist ivuxolimab in advanced cancers. Study-level results: On average, a greater number of expanded clones characterised CD8+ T cells relative to CD4+. CD4+ and CD8+ blood T cells expanded clonally by week 6 at 0.1 to 3.0 mg/kg.

Remarks on this clone: The target antigen is unknown.

Sequenced by immunoSEQ multiplex PCR; TCRdb stores in-frame clones only, minus some. The data show tens of thousands of clones, with 90% to 95% seen just once and around 21% held by the top ten. The receptor comes from an adult with an advanced solid tumor such as melanoma, head and neck, liver or kidney cancer. The sequenced sample was CD4+ or CD8+ T cells sorted from blood, obtained in a trial of the OX40 agonist ivuxolimab.

The DNA of the CDR3 is TGTGCCAGCAGCTCTCCGACAGGGGAGGGCTATGGCTACACCTTC. It encodes CASSSPTGEGYGYTF. The rearrangement links TRBV11-2 to TRBJ1-2; TRBD1 matches at 8 bases. The V and J ends lost 4 bases and 4 bases, in that order; junction bases with no gene match: 8. This CDR3 has 15 residues. CDR1 is SGHAT and CDR2 is FQNNGV in the germline V gene.